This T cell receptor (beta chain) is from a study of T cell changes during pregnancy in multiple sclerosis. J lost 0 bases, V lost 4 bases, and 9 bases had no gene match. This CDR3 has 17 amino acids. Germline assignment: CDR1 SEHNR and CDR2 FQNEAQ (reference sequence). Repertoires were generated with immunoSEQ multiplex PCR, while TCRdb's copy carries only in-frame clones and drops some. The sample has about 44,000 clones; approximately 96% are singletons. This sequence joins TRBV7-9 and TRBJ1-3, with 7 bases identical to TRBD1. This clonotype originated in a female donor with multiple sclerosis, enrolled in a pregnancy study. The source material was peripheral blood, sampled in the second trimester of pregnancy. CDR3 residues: CASSSLWTGRSGNTIYF. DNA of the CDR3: TGTGCCAGCAGCTCACTATGGACAGGCCGCTCTGGAAACACCATATATTTT. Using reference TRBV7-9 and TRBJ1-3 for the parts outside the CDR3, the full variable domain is DTGVSQNPRHKITKRGQNVTFRCDPISEHNRLYWYRQTLGQGPEFLTYFQNEAQLEKSRLLSDRFSAERPKGSFSTLEIQRTEQGDSAMYLCASSSLWTGRSGNTIYFGEGSWLTVV.